One and the same sample provided the 14 T cell receptor beta chains below, sequenced in a study of blood T cell repertoires in COVID-19. Libraries were prepared by immunoSEQ multiplex PCR; TCRdb keeps only in-frame clonotypes and omits some of them. The sample carries 150,000 to 200,000 clones, 84% recorded once. Material: PBMCs or T cells enriched from blood (not recorded which). Every receptor here comes from a man aged 40-50 years who had recovered from COVID-19.

The V call is TRBV11-2, the J call TRBJ2-7; D is unclear. This CDR3 region has 13 residues. The germline V gene encodes CDR1 SGHAT and CDR2 FQNNGV. Between the trimmed V and J ends, which lost 2 bases and 2 bases, there was a span of 7 bases. CDR3 loop: CASSLNSAYEQYF. The DNA of the CDR3 is TGTGCCAGCAGCTTAAACAGTGCCTACGAGCAGTACTTC.

The V gene is TRBV4-3, the J gene TRBJ2-3; the D gene is possibly TRBD1 (5 bases). The germline V gene has CDR1 LGHNA and CDR2 YSLEER. Trimming took 0 bases from V and 1 from J, leaving 11 bases between them. CDR3 size: 16 residues. The CDR3 coding sequence is TGCGCCAGCAGCCAAGATTACGCCAGGGGCACAGATACGCAGTATTTT. This translates into CASSQDYARGTDTQYF.

The chain joins TRBV6-5 to TRBJ1-6, with D possibly TRBD1 on 5 matching bases. V lost 1 base, J lost 10 bases, and 11 bases lay in between. This CDR3 contains 14 residues. Germline loops: CDR1 MNHEY, CDR2 SVGAGI. This CDR3 is CASSYLGGESPLHF. In nucleotides, the CDR3 is TGTGCCAGCAGTTACTTGGGAGGGGAATCACCCCTCCACTTT.

V and J are TRBV11-2 and TRBJ1-2; TRBD1 is a possible D gene (5 bases). Between the trimmed V and J ends, which lost 5 bases and 5 bases, there was a span of 18 bases. The CDR3 covers 15 residues. From germline, CDR1 is SGHAT and CDR2 FQNNGV. In nucleotides, the CDR3 is TGTGCCAGCAGCCCCCCGGGGGAGAACCCTTATGGCTACACCTTC. The encoded protein is CASSPPGENPYGYTF.

With regard to this clone: Within the sample, other DNA sequences also encode this same CDR3. The chain links TRBV4-3 to TRBJ1-1, with 7 bases that match TRBD1. CDR3 length: 15 residues. Trimming cost V 4 bases and J 3 bases; bases outside gene matches: 8. Looked up from germline, CDR1 is LGHNA and CDR2 is YSLEER. The DNA of the CDR3 is TGCGCCAGCAGCCGCCTCATTACAGGGGACACTGAAGCTTTCTTT. It translates to CASSRLITGDTEAFF.

The chain has TRBV5-8 and TRBJ1-4; the match to TRBD1 covers 8 bases. After removal of 4 bases from V and 4 bases from J, the junction contained 6 bases not matched to a gene. The CDR3 length is 15 residues. Looked up from germline, CDR1 is SGHTS and CDR2 is YDEGEE. CDR3: CASSLWTGSNEKLFF. The DNA of the CDR3 is TGTGCCAGCAGCCTCTGGACAGGGAGTAATGAAAAACTGTTTTTT.

V usage is TRBV6-1 and J usage is TRBJ1-1; no clear D gene. Germline V gives CDR1 MNHNS, CDR2 SASEGT. V shed 2 bases and J shed 8 bases, with 12 bases lying between them. The CDR3 covers 13 residues. CDR3 protein: CASSESRPAEAFF. The CDR3 coding sequence is TGTGCCAGCAGTGAAAGCAGGCCCGCGGAAGCTTTCTTT.

The V gene is TRBV27, the J gene TRBJ1-1; D may be TRBD1 (6 bases). The CDR3 is made up of 13 amino acids. The V and J ends lost 10 bases and 0 bases respectively, with 12 bases between them. Germline V gene sequence: CDR1 MNHEY, CDR2 SMNVEV (reference sequence). The CDR3 loop is CATKWGLNTEAFF. The CDR3 coding sequence is TGTGCCACCAAGTGGGGGCTGAACACTGAAGCTTTCTTT.

This chain links TRBV14 with TRBJ1-1, with D tentatively TRBD1 (6 bases). Germline CDR1 is SGHDN and CDR2 is FVKESK. V gave up 3 bases and J gave up 4 bases, with 12 bases separating them. This CDR3 is 14 amino acids long. This CDR3 reads CASSHPRGGTEAFF. The CDR3 DNA sequence: TGTGCCAGCAGCCACCCGAGGGGGGGCACTGAAGCTTTCTTT.

V and J are TRBV28 and TRBJ2-1; TRBD2 matches at 9 bases. Germline CDR1 and CDR2: MDHEN and SYDVKM. The CDR3 sequence is 14 residues long. After removal of 6 bases from V and 4 bases from J, the junction contained 4 bases not matched to a gene. The CDR3, as DNA: TGTGCCAGCAGGAATAGCGGGGGTTACAATGAGCAGTTCTTC. Translated: CASRNSGGYNEQFF.

The V call is TRBV2, the J call TRBJ1-2; 7 nucleotides match TRBD1. The V gene's germline CDR1 is SNHLY and CDR2 FYNNEI. The CDR3 has 15 amino acids. V was pared by 6 bases and J by 2 bases, with 9 bases of the junction left unmatched. The CDR3 loop reads CASSAVRGQNYGYTF. In DNA form, the CDR3 reads TGTGCCAGCAGCGCTGTGAGGGGGCAAAACTATGGCTACACCTTC.

The chain is built from TRBV5-1 and TRBJ1-2; D is possibly TRBD1 (6 bases). The CDR3 extends over 14 amino acids. Deletions cut 5 bases from V and 4 bases from J, with 15 bases between. Germline V gene lookup returns CDR1 SGHRS and CDR2 YFSETQ. For the CDR3, the DNA is TGCGCCAGCAGGGAACTGCAGGGGAGCTATGGCTACACCTTC. This encodes CASRELQGSYGYTF.

The gene calls are TRBV19 and TRBJ2-3; 7 positions agree with TRBD2. The CDR3 extends over 15 amino acids. Trimming removed 5 bases from V and 4 bases from J; junction bases left unmatched: 9. Germline CDR1 and CDR2: LNHDA and SQIVND (reference sequence). For the CDR3, the DNA is TGTGCCAGTAGTTCGGGACTACGAAATCCAGATACGCAGTATTTT. Amino acid sequence: CASSSGLRNPDTQYF.

The genes are TRBV28 and TRBJ1-4; D is ambiguous. The V end was cut by 4 bases, the J end by 7 bases, with 16 bases between. The CDR3 is made up of 15 amino acids. Germline-derived CDR1 and CDR2 are MDHEN and SYDVKM. The CDR3 region has the DNA TGTGCCAGCAGTTCCTACTCGGGATTTACTGAAAAACTGTTTTTT. It codes for CASSSYSGFTEKLFF.